The rows below give T cell receptor beta chains drawn from one sample of a study of human T cells and chemical hapten exposure. TCRdb analysed the 5' RACE reads with MiXCR anew, one entry per CDR3 protein. The table lists 120,000 to 150,000 distinct CDR3 sequences, approximately 4% of them singletons. All receptors come from a female donor in good health. The CDR3 runs from the conserved cysteine through the conserved F or W. D genes are given only for firm matches. Size is stated as once, few, many, or a class for an expanded clone.

size,J,length,V,D,DNA,CDR3
many,TRBJ2-1,18,TRBV6-2/TRBV6-3,TRBD2,TGTGCCAGCAGTCCCCGCCGCGGGGGGGTCTACTCCTACAATGAGCAGTTCTTC,CASSPRRGGVYSYNEQFF
many,TRBJ1-6,12,TRBV7-8,-,TGTGCCAGCAGCAAGAGGGGTTCACCCCTCCACTTT,CASSKRGSPLHF
many,TRBJ1-2,15,TRBV6-5,TRBD1,TGTGCCAGCAGTGGCCTCCTGGACAGGTCCTATGGCTACACCTTC,CASSGLLDRSYGYTF
few,TRBJ2-5,15,TRBV5-6,-,TGTGCCAGCAGCCTGTTCGGACAGCACCAAGAGACCCAGTACTTC,CASSLFGQHQETQYF
many,TRBJ1-1,13,TRBV6-6,-,TGTGCCAGCAGTTACACCATCCTACAGGGAACTTTCTTT,CASSYTILQGTFF
many,TRBJ1-2,13,TRBV6-6,-,TGTGCCAGCAGACCGGGCACCCACTATGGCTACACCTTC,CASRPGTHYGYTF
many,TRBJ2-3,15,TRBV12-3/TRBV12-4,-,TGTGCCAGCAGTGAAATAGGGGGGAGCACAGATACGCAGTATTTT,CASSEIGGSTDTQYF
many,TRBJ1-4,15,TRBV27,TRBD1,TGTGCCAGCAGTCCCTGGGACAGGATAAATGAAAAACTGTTTTTT,CASSPWDRINEKLFF
many,TRBJ2-3,17,TRBV20-1,TRBD2,TGCAGTGCTCGACTAGCGGGGGGGGACCTCTTCACAGATACGCAGTATTTT,CSARLAGGDLFTDTQYF
many,TRBJ2-1,12,TRBV20-1,-,TGCAGTGCTAGACAGGGTTTCAATGAGCAGTTCTTC,CSARQGFNEQFF
many,TRBJ2-3,14,TRBV7-2,-,TGTGCCAGCAGCCAATCAGGGGGCACAGATACGCAGTATTTT,CASSQSGGTDTQYF
few,TRBJ1-4,14,TRBV25-1,TRBD1,TGTGCCAGCACCAGGACAGGGAGCAATGAAAAACTGTTTTTT,CASTRTGSNEKLFF
many,TRBJ2-3,13,TRBV24-1,-,TGTGCCACCAGTGATATTTCGGCGGGTACGCAGTATTTT,CATSDISAGTQYF